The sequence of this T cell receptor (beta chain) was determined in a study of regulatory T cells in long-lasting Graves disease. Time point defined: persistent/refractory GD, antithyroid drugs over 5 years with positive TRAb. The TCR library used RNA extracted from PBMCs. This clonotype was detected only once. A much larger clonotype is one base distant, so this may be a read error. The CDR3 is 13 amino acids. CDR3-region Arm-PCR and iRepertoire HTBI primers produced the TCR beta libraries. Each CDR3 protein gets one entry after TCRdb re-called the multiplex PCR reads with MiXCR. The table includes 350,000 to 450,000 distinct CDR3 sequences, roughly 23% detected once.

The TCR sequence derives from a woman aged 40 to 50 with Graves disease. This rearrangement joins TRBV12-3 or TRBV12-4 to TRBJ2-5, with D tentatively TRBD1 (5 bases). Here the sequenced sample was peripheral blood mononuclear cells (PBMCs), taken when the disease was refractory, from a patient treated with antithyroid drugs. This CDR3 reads CASRDRPLETLYF. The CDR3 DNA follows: TGTGCCAGCCGAGACAGACCCCTGGAGACCCTGTACTTC.